The sequence of this T cell receptor (beta chain) was determined in a study of T cells in Graves' hyperthyroidism and ophthalmopathy. Study-wide background: Peripheral blood samples were taken at initial diagnosis, prior to any treatment.

Hyperthyroidism of Graves' type that showed no ophthalmopathy progression within 18 months was stable. Used for diagnoses were clinical symptoms, serum thyroxine and TRAb, thyroid ultrasound and orbital computed tomography. The V end lost 5 bases, the J end lost 0 bases, and 10 bases lay between the germline ends. CDR3 length: 14 amino acids. Germline lookup yields CDR1 SGHVS and CDR2 FQNEAQ. This clonotype was observed many times. Amplified TCR beta CDR3 regions came from RNA transcripts. The TCR CDR3 first-round RT-PCR relied on the HTBI primer set. TCRdb re-called the multiplex PCR reads through MiXCR, storing one row per CDR3 protein. Of fewer than 650,000 distinct CDR3 sequences listed, less than 15% are singletons.

Sequenced sample: blood. V is TRBV7-8 and J is TRBJ2-5; a possible D gene is TRBD1 (6 bases). This clonotype was sampled from a woman aged 40 to 55 with Graves' hyperthyroidism. The CDR3 here is CASSAGQYQETQYF. CDR3 coding DNA: TGTGCCAGCAGCGCAGGACAGTACCAAGAGACCCAGTACTTC.